The rows below give T cell receptor beta chains drawn from one sample of a study of shared clonotypes between healthy human individuals. The protocol was immunoSEQ multiplex PCR, while the TCRdb copy is restricted to in-frame clones and leaves out a portion. The sample yields over a million clones, 96% seen once. The sequenced sample consisted of naive CD4+ T cells sorted from blood. The receptors originated from a young man in good health. Both conserved end residues are part of each CDR3. A D gene is named only where the DNA matches it firmly. Not every row has a clone size; where given, it reads once, few, many or a size class.

v_gene	abundance	j_gene	d_gene	CDR3aa	CDR3nt
TRBV2	once	TRBJ1-1	NA	CASSRQMNTEAFF	TGTGCCAGCAGTAGACAGATGAACACTGAAGCTTTCTTT
TRBV6-1	NA	TRBJ2-7	TRBD2	CASRLDPGTTEQYF	TGTGCCAGCAGACTAGACCCCGGGACTACCGAGCAGTACTTC
TRBV29-1	NA	TRBJ2-5	TRBD2	CSTRDPGGTQYF	TGCAGCACCCGGGACCCGGGGGGGACCCAGTACTTC
TRBV2	NA	TRBJ1-3	NA	CASSRQVGTIYF	TGTGCCAGCAGTAGGCAGGTGGGGACCATATATTTT
TRBV9	NA	TRBJ2-5	NA	CASSARVGETQYF	TGTGCCAGTAGTGCGCGGGTAGGCGAGACCCAGTACTTC
TRBV9	NA	TRBJ2-3	NA	CASSRVGETQYF	TGTGCCAGCAGCCGGGTGGGGGAAACGCAGTATTTT
TRBV10-3	NA	TRBJ2-7	TRBD2	CAISLLAGAEYEQYF	TGTGCCATCAGCCTACTAGCGGGAGCAGAGTACGAGCAGTACTTC
TRBV29-1	NA	TRBJ2-5	NA	CSVSVGETQYF	TGCAGCGTTAGTGTCGGGGAGACCCAGTACTTC
TRBV5-1	NA	TRBJ2-7	TRBD1	CASSLAGSGQGASYEQYF	TGCGCCAGCAGCTTGGCCGGAAGCGGACAGGGGGCCTCCTACGAGCAGTACTTC
TRBV14	NA	TRBJ2-1	TRBD2	CASSQERRGLVLIEQFF	TGTGCCAGCAGCCAAGAGAGGAGAGGACTAGTTCTTATTGAGCAGTTCTTC
TRBV7-2	NA	TRBJ2-7	NA	CASSLYGSNEQYF	TGTGCCAGCAGCTTATACGGGAGCAACGAGCAGTACTTC
TRBV11-2	NA	TRBJ2-1	NA	CASTPVGGVGEQFF	TGTGCCAGCACCCCAGTAGGGGGGGTCGGTGAGCAGTTCTTC
TRBV19	NA	TRBJ2-1	TRBD1	CASTGTGDRNEQFF	TGTGCCAGTACAGGGACAGGGGATCGCAATGAGCAGTTCTTC
TRBV28	NA	TRBJ2-1	NA	CASSLFTAGNEQFF	TGTGCCAGCAGTTTATTTACAGCGGGCAATGAGCAGTTCTTC
TRBV7-9	NA	TRBJ2-3	NA	CASSFGGATDTQYF	TGTGCCAGCAGCTTCGGAGGGGCCACAGATACGCAGTATTTT
TRBV7-2	NA	TRBJ2-2	NA	CASSLGQGNTGELFF	TGTGCCAGCAGCTTAGGGCAGGGGAACACCGGGGAGCTGTTTTTT
TRBV28	NA	TRBJ2-1	NA	CASSYNYNEQFF	TGTGCCAGCAGCTACAACTACAATGAGCAGTTCTTC